The 8 T cell receptor beta chains given below trace back to one sample, sequenced in a study of tumor-infiltrating lymphocytes in primary liver carcinoma. Unsorted whole blood supplied the blood RNA, and germline DNA was isolated too. TCR beta cDNA was prepared out of roughly 450 ng total RNA by means of a constant-region primer. Three rounds of nested multiplex PCR with slightly modified ARM-PCR produced TCR beta libraries. Researchers ran the first two PCR rounds for roughly 10 cycles each with TRBV1-TRBV30 forward primers and a C-beta reverse primer. Each CDR3 protein gets one entry after TCRdb re-called the multiplex PCR reads with MiXCR. The sample consists of roughly 330,000 distinct CDR3 sequences, 65% of them appearing once. Sequences were obtained from peripheral blood. These receptors were obtained from a man aged 40-49 years with primary liver carcinoma and hepatitis B virus infection.

This clonotype was picked up many times. The rearrangement links TRBV6-6 to TRBJ2-3; D unresolved. Germline lookup yields CDR1 MNHNY and CDR2 SVGAGI (reference sequence). The CDR3 extends over 14 amino acids. V shed 6 bases and J shed 5 bases, with 15 bases lying between them. CDR3 DNA: TGTGCCAGCAGCTCATTAGGCGGTAAAGATACGCAGTATTTT. Translating gives CASSSLGGKDTQYF.

This clonotype has a handful of counts. The chain has TRBV5-4 and TRBJ2-2, with TRBD2 matching over 8 bases. Germline assignment: CDR1 SGHNT and CDR2 YYREEE (reference sequence). CDR3 length: 14 amino acids. Losses at the gene ends were 4 bases for V and 7 bases for J; bases not matched to a gene: 6. The CDR3 region has the DNA TGTGCCAGCAGCAGCGGGAGCGTCCACGGGGAGCTGTTTTTT. Its protein is CASSSGSVHGELFF.

In the case of this clonotype: This clone may be a read error of a much larger clone one base away. The chain uses TRBV6-5 and TRBJ2-5; D may be TRBD1 or TRBD2 (5 bases each). Germline-derived CDR1 and CDR2 are MNHEY and SVGAGI. CDR3 size: 15 residues. CDR3 bases: TGTGCCAGCAGTTACTCGGTGGGGGACCAAGAGATCCAGTACTTC. Translated: CASSYSVGDQEIQYF.

Remarks on this clonotype: Relative to the germline gene, one junction end is altered; a read error may explain this. The rearrangement uses TRBV6-2 or TRBV6-3 and TRBJ2-1; D not resolved. From germline, CDR1 is MNHEY and CDR2 SVGEGT. This CDR3 has 15 residues. The DNA for the CDR3 is TGTGCCAGCAGTTACATGAGTGTGTTCTACAATGAGCAGTCCTTC. Translating gives CASSYMSVFYNEQSF.

The J gene is TRBJ2-7, the V gene TRBV7-9, with D tentatively TRBD1 (7 bases). V was trimmed by 4 bases and J by 1 base, leaving 14 bases between them. Per germline, CDR1 SEHNR and CDR2 FQNEAQ (reference sequence). The CDR3 is 15 residues long. CDR3 in amino acids: CASSSRGAPSYEQYF. The CDR3 DNA sequence: TGTGCCAGCAGCTCCAGGGGGGCGCCTTCCTACGAGCAGTACTTC.

This clonotype was counted between two and nine times. J is TRBJ2-2 and V is TRBV6-5, with 11 positions matching TRBD2. J gave up 5 bases and V 4 bases, and 9 bases lay outside the gene matches. Germline V gives CDR1 MNHEY, CDR2 SVGAGI. This CDR3 region has 17 residues. This chain's CDR3 is CASSFRTSGRRTGELFF. The CDR3 nucleotides are TGTGCCAGCAGTTTCAGAACTAGCGGGAGACGGACCGGGGAGCTGTTTTTT.

This clonotype was counted only a few times. V gene TRBV13 combines with J gene TRBJ2-7; D gene uncertain. CDR3 size: 15 residues. Trimming took 0 bases from V and 6 from J, leaving 15 bases between them. Germline V lookup: CDR1 PRHDT, CDR2 FYEKMQ (reference sequence). CDR3 bases: TGTGCCAGCAGCTTAGGCGGTTCCAGGTTGGGCGAGCAGTACTTC. Protein product: CASSLGGSRLGEQYF.

Comments on this clonotype: Its ends do not fully match the called genes, so a read error is possible. The chain is built from TRBV11-2 and TRBJ2-7; the D gene is possibly TRBD2 (5 bases). The germline V gene encodes CDR1 SGHAT and CDR2 FQNNGV. CDR3 length equals 13 residues. The CDR3 DNA reads TGTGCCAGCAGCTTCGGACTCGTCTACGATCAGTACTTC. Protein product: CASSFGLVYDQYF.